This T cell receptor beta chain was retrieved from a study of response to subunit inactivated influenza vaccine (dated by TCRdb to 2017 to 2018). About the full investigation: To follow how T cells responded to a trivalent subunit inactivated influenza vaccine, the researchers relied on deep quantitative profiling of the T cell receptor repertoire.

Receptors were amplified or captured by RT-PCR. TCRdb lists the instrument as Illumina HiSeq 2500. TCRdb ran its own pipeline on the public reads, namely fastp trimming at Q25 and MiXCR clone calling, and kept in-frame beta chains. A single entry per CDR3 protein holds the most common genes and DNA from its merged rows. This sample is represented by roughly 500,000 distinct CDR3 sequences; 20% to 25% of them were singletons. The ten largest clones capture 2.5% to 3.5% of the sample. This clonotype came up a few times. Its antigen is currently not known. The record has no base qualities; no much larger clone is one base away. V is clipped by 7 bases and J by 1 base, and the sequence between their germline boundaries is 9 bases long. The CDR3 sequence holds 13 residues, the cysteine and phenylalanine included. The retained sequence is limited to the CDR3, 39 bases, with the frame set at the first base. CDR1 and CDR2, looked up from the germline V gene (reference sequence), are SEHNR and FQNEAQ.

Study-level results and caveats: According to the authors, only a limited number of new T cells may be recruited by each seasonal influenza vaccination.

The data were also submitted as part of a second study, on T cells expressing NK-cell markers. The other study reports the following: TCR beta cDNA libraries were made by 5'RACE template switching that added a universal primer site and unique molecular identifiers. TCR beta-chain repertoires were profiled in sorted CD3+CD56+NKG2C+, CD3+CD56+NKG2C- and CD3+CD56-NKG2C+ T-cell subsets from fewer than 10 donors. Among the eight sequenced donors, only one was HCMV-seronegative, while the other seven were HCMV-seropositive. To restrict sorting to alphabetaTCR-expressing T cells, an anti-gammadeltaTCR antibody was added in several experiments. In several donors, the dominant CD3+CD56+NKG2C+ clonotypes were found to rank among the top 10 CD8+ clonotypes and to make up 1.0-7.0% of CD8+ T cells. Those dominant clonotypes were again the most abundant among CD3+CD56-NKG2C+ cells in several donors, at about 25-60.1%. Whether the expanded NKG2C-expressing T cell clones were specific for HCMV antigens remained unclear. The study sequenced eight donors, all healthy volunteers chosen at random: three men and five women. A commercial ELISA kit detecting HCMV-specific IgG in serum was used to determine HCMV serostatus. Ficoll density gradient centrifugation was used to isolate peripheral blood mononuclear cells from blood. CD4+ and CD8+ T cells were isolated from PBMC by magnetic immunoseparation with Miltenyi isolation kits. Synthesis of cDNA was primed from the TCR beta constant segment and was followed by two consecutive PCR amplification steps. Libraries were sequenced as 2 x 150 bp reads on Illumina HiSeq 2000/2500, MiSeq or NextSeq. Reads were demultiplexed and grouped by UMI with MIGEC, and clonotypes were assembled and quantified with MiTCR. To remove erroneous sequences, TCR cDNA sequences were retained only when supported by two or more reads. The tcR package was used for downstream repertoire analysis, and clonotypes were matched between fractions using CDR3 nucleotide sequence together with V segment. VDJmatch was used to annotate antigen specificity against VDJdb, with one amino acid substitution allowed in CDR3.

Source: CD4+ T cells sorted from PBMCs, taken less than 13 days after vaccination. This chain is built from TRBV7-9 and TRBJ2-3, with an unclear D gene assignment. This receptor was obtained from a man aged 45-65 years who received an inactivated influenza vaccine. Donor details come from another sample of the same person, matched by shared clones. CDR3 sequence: CASTRQGTDTQYF. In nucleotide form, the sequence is TGTGCCAGCACTCGACAAGGCACAGATACGCAGTATTTT. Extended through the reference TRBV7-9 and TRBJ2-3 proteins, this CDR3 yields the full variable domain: DTGVSQNPRHKITKRGQNVTFRCDPISEHNRLYWYRQTLGQGPEFLTYFQNEAQLEKSRLLSDRFSAERPKGSFSTLEIQRTEQGDSAMYLCASTRQGTDTQYFGPGTRLTVL.